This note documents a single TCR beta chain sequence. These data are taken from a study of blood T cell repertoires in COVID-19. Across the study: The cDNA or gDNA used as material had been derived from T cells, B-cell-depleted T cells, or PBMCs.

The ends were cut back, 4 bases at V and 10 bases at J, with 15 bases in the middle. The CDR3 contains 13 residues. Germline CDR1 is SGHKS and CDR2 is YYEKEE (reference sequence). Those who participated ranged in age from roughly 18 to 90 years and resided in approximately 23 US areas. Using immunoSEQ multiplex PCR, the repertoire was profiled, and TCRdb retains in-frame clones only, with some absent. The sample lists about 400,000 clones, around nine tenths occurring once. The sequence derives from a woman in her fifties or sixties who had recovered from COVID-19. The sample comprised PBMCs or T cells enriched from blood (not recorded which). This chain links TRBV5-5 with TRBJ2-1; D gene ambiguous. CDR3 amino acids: CASSADRRGEQFF. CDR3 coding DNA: TGTGCCAGCAGCGCGGATAGACGAGGCGAGCAGTTCTTC.